This section outlines one TCR beta chain sequence together with its context. The target antigen is unknown. The sample originates from a study of identical twins. Findings and limits, study-wide: Models came in too low on out-of-frame TCR alpha sharing in monozygotic twins. Abundant beta clonotypes from cord blood bore fewer insertions; memory repertoires lacked this pattern.

A universal primer binding site was introduced by template switching. The final cDNA contained unique molecular identifiers. One entry per CDR3 protein results from TCRdb running MiXCR on the 5' RACE reads. The sample lists around 480,000 distinct CDR3 sequences, roughly 13% seen once, with more than 0.8% in the top ten. All of the donors were Caucasians in good health. With V trimmed by 6 bases and J by 2 bases, 3 bases remained unmatched. The CDR3 sequence is 14 residues long. CDR1 and CDR2 from the germline V gene are SQVTM and ANQGSEA. The same data also went into a second study, on yellow fever vaccine responses in identical twins.

V is TRBV29-1 and J is TRBJ1-4; TRBD1 matches 10 bases. This receptor was taken from a woman between 18 and 29 years old in good health. The sample consisted of CD4+ T cells sorted from blood. DNA of the CDR3: TGCAGCGTCCGACAGGGGGCGACTAATGAAAAACTGTTTTTT. Its translation: CSVRQGATNEKLFF. The variable domain in full, completed from reference TRBV29-1 and TRBJ1-4, reads SAVISQKPSRDICQRGTSLTIQCQVDSQVTMMFWYRQQPGQSLTLIATANQGSEATYESGFVIDKFPISRPNLTFSTLTVSNMSPEDSSIYLCSVRQGATNEKLFFGSGTQLSVL.